A single sample gave rise to the 9 T cell receptor beta chains below, sequenced in a study of blood T cell repertoires in COVID-19. Clones were read by immunoSEQ multiplex PCR, and TCRdb kept only the in-frame ones, dropping some. Counted here are almost 250,000 clones, around 84% occurring once; the ten biggest clones make up about 1.6%. The sequencing sample was made of PBMCs or T cells enriched from blood (not recorded which). The receptors shown here come from a woman aged 45-65 years who had recovered from COVID-19.

The chain employs TRBV3-1 (or the pseudogene TRBV3-2) and TRBJ1-2, with TRBD1 identical over 9 bases. The V gene end was trimmed by 1 base and the J gene end by 2 bases; junction bases not matched to a gene: 2. From germline, CDR1 is LGHDT and CDR2 YNNKEL (reference sequence). This CDR3 is 15 amino acids long. DNA for the CDR3: TGTGCCAGCAGCCAAGCGACAGGGGGGAACTATGGCTACACCTTC. Translating gives CASSQATGGNYGYTF.

The DNA for the CDR3 is TGTGCCAGCAGTTCGGGGGGAGGGTATGGCTACACCTTC. Translation gives CASSSGGGYGYTF. The rearrangement joins TRBV12-3 or TRBV12-4 to TRBJ1-2, with D possibly TRBD1 on 5 matching bases. Trimming took 4 bases from V and 5 from J, leaving 11 bases between them. The length of the CDR3 is 13 residues.

The chain links TRBV19 to TRBJ2-1; 8 bases match TRBD2. V was clipped by 7 bases and J by 8 bases; unmatched bases: 13. From germline, CDR1 is LNHDA and CDR2 SQIVND (reference sequence). CDR3 size: 15 residues. CDR3: CASKQAGAFSDEQFF. CDR3 in DNA: TGTGCCAGTAAACAAGCGGGAGCGTTCAGTGATGAGCAGTTCTTC.

The chain joins TRBV25-1 to TRBJ2-1; TRBD2 matches 8 bases. V dropped 4 bases and J dropped 4; count of bases not matched to a gene: 9. This CDR3 region has 16 residues. Germline V lookup: CDR1 MGHDK, CDR2 SYGVNS. The CDR3 loop is CASSVGSGRSYNEQFF. The CDR3, as DNA: TGTGCCAGCAGTGTGGGGAGCGGGAGATCGTACAATGAGCAGTTCTTC.

This chain links TRBV5-1 with TRBJ1-4, with a possible D match to TRBD1 (6 bases). Germline CDR1 and CDR2: SGHRS and YFSETQ. The CDR3 covers 15 residues. Trimming left V 3 bases short and J 0 bases short, with 9 bases between. DNA for the CDR3: TGCGCCAGCAGCTACAACAGGGCAACTAATGAAAAACTGTTTTTT. Its translation: CASSYNRATNEKLFF. The full variable domain, with the rest looked up from reference TRBV5-1 and TRBJ1-4, is KAGVTQTPRYLIKTRGQQVTLSCSPISGHRSVSWYQQTPGQGLQFLFEYFSETQRNKGNFPGRFSGRQFSNSRSEMNVSTLELGDSALYLCASSYNRATNEKLFFGSGTQLSVL.

The V gene is TRBV4-2, the J gene TRBJ1-2; weak D call: TRBD1 (5 bases). CDR1 and CDR2 from the germline V gene are LGHNA and YNFKEQ. V was shortened by 1 base and J by 4 bases, with 10 bases between the two germline ends. The length of the CDR3 is 14 residues. The CDR3 DNA reads as TGTGCCAGCAGCCAAGCCCAGGGTAGCTATGGCTACACCTTC. The encoded protein is CASSQAQGSYGYTF.

J is TRBJ2-2 and V is TRBV10-3; D gene uncertain. The CDR3 spans 14 residues. The V end was cut by 0 bases, the J end by 2 bases, with 4 bases between. The germline CDR1 and CDR2 sequences are ENHRY and SYGVKD. The CDR3 spells CAISESRNTGELFF. CDR3 DNA sequence: TGTGCCATCAGTGAGTCGCGCAACACCGGGGAGCTGTTTTTT.

This clone was counted once. CDR3 in DNA: TGTGCCAGCAGTTCATTTCGGGGGGTAGCGGGAGGCAGTACAGATACGCAGTATTTT. It specifies CASSSFRGVAGGSTDTQYF. V usage is TRBV27 and J usage is TRBJ2-3; 10 bases agree with TRBD2. CDR1 is MNHEY, CDR2 SMNVEV, per germline (reference sequence). The CDR3 spans 19 residues. V lost 4 bases to trimming and J lost 3 bases; unmatched junction nucleotides: 16.

The CDR3 region has the DNA TGTGCCATCAGTGAGACCGTTCGGAGCAATCAGCCCCAGCATTTT. This encodes CAISETVRSNQPQHF. The chain combines TRBV10-3 with TRBJ1-5; D remains ambiguous. CDR3 length: 15 amino acids. Per germline, CDR1 ENHRY and CDR2 SYGVKD. The V end lost 2 bases, the J end lost 1 base, and 9 bases lay between the germline ends.